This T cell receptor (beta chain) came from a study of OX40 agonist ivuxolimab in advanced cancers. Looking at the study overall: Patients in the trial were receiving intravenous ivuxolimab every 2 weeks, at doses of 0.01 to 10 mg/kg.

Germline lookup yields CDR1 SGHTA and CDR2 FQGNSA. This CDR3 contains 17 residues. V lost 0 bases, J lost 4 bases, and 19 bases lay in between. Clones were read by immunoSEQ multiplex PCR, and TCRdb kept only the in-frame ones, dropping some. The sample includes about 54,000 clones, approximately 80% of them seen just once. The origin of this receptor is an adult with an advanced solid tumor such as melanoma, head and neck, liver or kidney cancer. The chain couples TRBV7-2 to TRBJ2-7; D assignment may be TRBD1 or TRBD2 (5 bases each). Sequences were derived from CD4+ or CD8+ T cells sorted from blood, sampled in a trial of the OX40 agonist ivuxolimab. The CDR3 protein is CASSLAGPSISSYEQYF. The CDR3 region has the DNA TGTGCCAGCAGCTTAGCGGGACCCAGTATCTCGTCGTACGAGCAGTACTTC.